This TCR beta chain was found in a study of blood T cell repertoires in COVID-19. At the level of the study: The United States, Italy and Spain provided the acute and convalescent COVID-19 samples. T cells, B-cell-depleted T cells, or PBMCs supplied cDNA or gDNA.

V was clipped by 7 bases and J by 1 base, with 16 bases between them. Germline-derived CDR1 and CDR2 are MNHEY and SVGAGI. The CDR3 contains 15 residues. Original handling: Estimation of nucleated cell counts relied on the amplification of reference gene primers. Repertoires were generated with immunoSEQ multiplex PCR, while TCRdb's copy carries only in-frame clones and drops some. V and J calls and clone size are given by that table; D and trimming were obtained from the DNA. The data hold under 85,000 clones, with less than 90% observed a single time. Sequenced material: peripheral blood. This TCR was recovered from an elderly man with acute or convalescent COVID-19. The chain carries TRBV6-5 and TRBJ2-5; possibly TRBD2 for D (6 bases). The CDR3 sequence: CASMLGGGSQETQYF. The DNA for the CDR3 is TGTGCCAGCATGCTGGGCGGAGGGAGCCAAGAGACCCAGTACTTC.